A selection of T cell receptor beta chains follows, all from one sample in a study of OX40 agonist ivuxolimab in advanced cancers. Only in-frame clones appear in the TCRdb table, and some are missing; sequencing was by immunoSEQ multiplex PCR. The profile covers around 60,000 clones, with roughly 90% appearing a single time and 18% taken by the ten largest. This specimen was CD4+ or CD8+ T cells sorted from blood, taken in a trial of the OX40 agonist ivuxolimab. The source of these receptors is an adult with an advanced solid tumor such as melanoma, head and neck, liver or kidney cancer. Each CDR3 is given without its conserved first and last residue. The D gene is left open where the match is weak.

j_gene,v_gene,len,d_gene,CDR3aa
TRBJ2-3,TRBV7-9,12,TRBD2,ASSLREGGDTQY
TRBJ1-2,TRBV6-5,11,TRBD1,ASRRQGRDGYT
TRBJ2-1,TRBV7-9,17,.,ASSSRSWQDFGFDNEQF
TRBJ1-1,TRBV19,13,.,ASSRSKLMNTEAF
TRBJ2-7,TRBV27,11,.,ASSLTRTYEQY
TRBJ2-7,TRBV11-2,11,.,ASSLVGLYEQY
TRBJ1-5,TRBV28,13,.,ASTPEAGSNQPQH
TRBJ1-2,TRBV6-5,11,.,ASSSESNYGYT
TRBJ2-1,TRBV11-3,15,.,ASSLDWGGGTNNEQF
TRBJ2-7,TRBV18,13,.,ASSPPEGPVHEQY
TRBJ2-2,TRBV28,16,.,ASSSARINLANTGELF
TRBJ2-7,TRBV2,14,TRBD2,ASSEWGLAGSYEQY
TRBJ1-1,TRBV6-5,11,.,ASASRTDYEAF
TRBJ1-1,TRBV4-1,10,.,ASRGGNTEAF
TRBJ2-1,TRBV9,15,.,ASSVGQAPSSYNEQF
TRBJ1-1,TRBV7-6,11,TRBD1,ASSPTGGTEAF
TRBJ1-3,TRBV7-8,15,.,ASSPGTLGLSGNTIY
TRBJ2-1,TRBV11-2,13,.,ASSAPAASYNEQF
TRBJ2-1,TRBV7-3,11,.,ASGRELENEQF
TRBJ2-7,TRBV28,12,.,ASSGAGVIYEQY
TRBJ2-3,TRBV10-1,14,TRBD2,ASRASGGLLTDTQY
TRBJ2-7,TRBV7-9,10,.,ASSSNTYEQY
TRBJ2-2,TRBV7-8,11,.,ASSPVSTGELF
TRBJ2-5,TRBV7-9,16,.,ASSPRPAGTVYQETQY
TRBJ2-5,TRBV28,9,.,ASSRVETQY
TRBJ2-7,TRBV7-2,13,.,ASSLGRGAAYEQY
TRBJ2-5,TRBV27,13,TRBD1,ASGTQGERGETQY
TRBJ1-2,TRBV13,11,.,ASSLEAGYGYT
TRBJ2-1,TRBV11-3,13,.,ASSLRDSISNEQF
TRBJ1-3,TRBV6-5,11,.,ASSYGRGNTIY
TRBJ2-7,TRBV28,14,.,ASTPAPMGRANEQY
TRBJ2-1,TRBV7-9,17,TRBD2,ASSFLFDGAGGEYNEQF
TRBJ2-3,TRBV7-9,10,.,ASRGPTDTQY
TRBJ2-5,TRBV5-6,10,.,ASRRGGETQY
TRBJ2-7,TRBV27,13,TRBD1,ASKGQGASSYEQY
.,TRBV10-3,10,TRBD2,AAGGTAYEQY